This T cell receptor beta chain was profiled in a study of cytomegalovirus exposure and HLA in healthy donors. The PCR made use of 60 Vbeta and 13 Jbeta primers. Using immunoSEQ multiplex PCR, the repertoire was profiled, and TCRdb retains in-frame clones only, with some absent. The sample consists of around 150,000 clones, about 77% of them appearing once. V gave up 5 bases and J gave up 12 bases, with 13 bases separating them. Germline V lookup: CDR1 PRHDT, CDR2 FYEKMQ (reference sequence). CDR3 length equals 11 residues. This chain connects TRBV13 to TRBJ1-2, with D perhaps matching TRBD1 (6 bases). The receptor's source is a woman aged 40 to 50 in good health and CMV-seropositive. Material: PBMCs. For the CDR3, the DNA is TGTGCCAGCAGCGAGAACAGGGAGAACACCTTC. It encodes CASSENRENTF.